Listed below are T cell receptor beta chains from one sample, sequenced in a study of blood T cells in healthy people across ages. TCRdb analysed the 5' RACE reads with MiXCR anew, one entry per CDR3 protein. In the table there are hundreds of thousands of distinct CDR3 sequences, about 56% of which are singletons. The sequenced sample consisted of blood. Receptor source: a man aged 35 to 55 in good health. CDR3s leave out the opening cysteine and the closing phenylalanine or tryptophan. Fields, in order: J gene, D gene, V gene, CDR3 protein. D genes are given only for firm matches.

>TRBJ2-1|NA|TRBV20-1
SAPPGGRNNEQF
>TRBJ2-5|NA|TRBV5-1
ASSPDPSGTQY
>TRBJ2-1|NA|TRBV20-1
SARLTLAPNEQF
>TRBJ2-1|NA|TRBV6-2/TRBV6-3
ASSYSRVRGEQF
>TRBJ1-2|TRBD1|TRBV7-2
ASSLGGTENYGYT
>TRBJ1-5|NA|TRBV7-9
ASSLHSGNQPQH
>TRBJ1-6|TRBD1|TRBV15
ATSRATGVANSPLH
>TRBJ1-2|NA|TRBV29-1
SVESPAETNYGYT
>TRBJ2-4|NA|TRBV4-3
ASSQVEGGVQY
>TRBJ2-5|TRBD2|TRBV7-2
ASSLASIAGGQETQY
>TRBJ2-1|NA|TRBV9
ASRGPRGNEQF
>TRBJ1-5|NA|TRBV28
ASPHRLAH
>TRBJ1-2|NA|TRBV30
AWSARTTAWDYGYT
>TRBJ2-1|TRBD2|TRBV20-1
SARYGSGRPNEQF
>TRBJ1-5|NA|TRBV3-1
ASSPWGRDQPQH
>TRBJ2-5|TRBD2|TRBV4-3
ASSQGLGRQQY